Reported below is one T cell receptor beta chain. The table came from immunoSEQ multiplex PCR; TCRdb's copy has only in-frame clones and leaves some out. Among about 310,000 clones listed, just under 80% were seen once. The CDR3 loop spans 13 amino acids. Trimming left V 8 bases short and J 8 bases short, with 15 bases between. Germline assignment: CDR1 SEHNR and CDR2 FQNEAQ (reference sequence). The sample originates from a study of cytotoxic CD8 clonotypes in ibrutinib-treated CLL. Study as a whole: The average sample held roughly 250,000 productive templates and 94,082 productive rearrangements.

PBMCs that had been cryopreserved were the source of 2 to 2.5 micrograms of genomic DNA for TCR beta libraries. The sample in question was PBMCs, obtained before ibrutinib treatment. The chain combines TRBV7-9 with TRBJ1-4; possibly TRBD1 for D (6 bases). The TCR was taken from a human donor with chronic lymphocytic leukemia. CDR3 in DNA: TGTGCCAGCCGTAGGGGGGATGGGGAAAAACTGTTTTTT. Protein: CASRRGDGEKLFF.